These T cell receptor beta chains were read from a single sample in a study of blood T cell repertoires in COVID-19. The protocol was immunoSEQ multiplex PCR, while the TCRdb copy is restricted to in-frame clones and leaves out a portion. The table has around 180,000 clones, less than 85% seen once. Source material: peripheral blood. These receptors all come from an elderly woman with acute or convalescent COVID-19. The CDR3 runs from the conserved cysteine through the conserved F or W. The order of the fields is V gene, D gene, clone size, J gene, CDR3 DNA, CDR3 protein. The D gene is left open where the match is weak. Some rows mark clone size as missing; the rest say once, few, many or name a class of expanded clone.

TRBV7-2	-	-	TRBJ1-5	TGTGCCAGCAGCTTTACGGCAGGGATCAATCAGCCCCAGCATTTT	CASSFTAGINQPQHF
TRBV7-3	TRBD2	-	TRBJ2-1	TGTGCCAGCAGCTTAAAGGGGACTAGCGAATTTGCTGAGCAGTTCTTC	CASSLKGTSEFAEQFF
TRBV27	-	-	TRBJ2-3	TGTGCCAGCAGTCTCATGGGAAGCGGAAGCACAGATACGCAGTATTTT	CASSLMGSGSTDTQYF
TRBV10-3	-	-	TRBJ1-2	TGTGCCATCAGTGAGTCGTTGGAGGGGAACTATGGCTACACCTTC	CAISESLEGNYGYTF
TRBV30	-	-	TRBJ2-3	TGTGCCTGGAGGGCTTGGGGGGGCACAGATACGCAGTATTTT	CAWRAWGGTDTQYF
TRBV5-1	TRBD1	-	TRBJ2-5	TGCGCCAGCAGCTTGGGGACAGGATCGGAGACCCAGTACTTC	CASSLGTGSETQYF
TRBV29-1	-	-	TRBJ1-1	TGCAGCGTTGATTCCCCAGGGCTTATTTCTGAAGCTTTCTTT	CSVDSPGLISEAFF
TRBV18	-	-	TRBJ2-7	TGTGCCAGCTCACCCAATCAGGGCTCCTACGAGCAGTACTTC	CASSPNQGSYEQYF
TRBV10-1	TRBD2	-	TRBJ2-3	TGCGCCAGCAGTTACTCATCTAGCGGACACACAGATACGCAGTATTTT	CASSYSSSGHTDTQYF
TRBV2	-	-	TRBJ2-2	TGTGCCAGCAGTGAATGGGCATCGAACACCGGGGAGCTGTTTTTT	CASSEWASNTGELFF
TRBV27	-	-	TRBJ1-1	TGTGCCAGCAAGGTCTGGGGGGTCGAAACTGAAGCTTTCTTT	CASKVWGVETEAFF
TRBV6-5	-	-	TRBJ1-2	TGTGCCAGCAGTTACGCCCCGGACAGTGTGGGCTATGGCTACACCTTC	CASSYAPDSVGYGYTF
TRBV7-8	TRBD1	-	TRBJ2-2	TGTGTGGGGACAGGGTTGGAGACCGGGGAGCTGTTTTTT	CVGTGLETGELFF
TRBV11-2	TRBD1	once	TRBJ1-5	TGTGCCAGCAGCACGGGACAGGGAGGAAATCAGCCCCAGCATTTT	CASSTGQGGNQPQHF
TRBV28	-	few	TRBJ1-1	TGTGCCAGCAGTACAGCGGGACAAACGAACACTGAAGCTTTCTTT	CASSTAGQTNTEAFF
TRBV27	TRBD2	-	TRBJ2-2	TGTGCCAGCAGTTCCGGACTAGGACCCACCGGGGAGCTGTTTTTT	CASSSGLGPTGELFF
TRBV10-1	TRBD1	-	TRBJ1-5	TGCGCCAGCAGTGAGTCCCCAAGGTCGGCGGGACAGGGGCGAAGTAGCAATCAGCCCCAGCATTTT	CASSESPRSAGQGRSSNQPQHF
TRBV5-1	TRBD1	-	TRBJ2-3	TGCGCCAGCAGCCTGGACAGGACGAGCACAGATACGCAGTATTTT	CASSLDRTSTDTQYF
TRBV10-1	TRBD2	few	TRBJ2-2	TGCGCCAGCGGGAGGGGGAACACCGGGGAGCTGTTTTTT	CASGRGNTGELFF
TRBV9	TRBD1	-	TRBJ2-7	TGTGCCAGCAGCCTACAGGACAGGGGGCCTTACGAGCAGTACTTC	CASSLQDRGPYEQYF
TRBV7-2	TRBD1	-	TRBJ1-1	TGTGCCAGCAGCATGGACAGGGGAGAAGAAACTGAAGCTTTCTTT	CASSMDRGEETEAFF
TRBV5-1	-	once	TRBJ2-1	TGCGCCAGCAGCTTGGACCCTGCGACGGACACAAATGAGCAGTTCTTC	CASSLDPATDTNEQFF
TRBV7-9	TRBD2	-	TRBJ2-2	TGTGCCAGCAGCTTGTCCCGGGGGGCCGGGGAGCTGTTTTTT	CASSLSRGAGELFF
TRBV19	-	-	TRBJ2-1	TGTGCCAGCCCAAATGAGCAGTTCTTC	CASPNEQFF